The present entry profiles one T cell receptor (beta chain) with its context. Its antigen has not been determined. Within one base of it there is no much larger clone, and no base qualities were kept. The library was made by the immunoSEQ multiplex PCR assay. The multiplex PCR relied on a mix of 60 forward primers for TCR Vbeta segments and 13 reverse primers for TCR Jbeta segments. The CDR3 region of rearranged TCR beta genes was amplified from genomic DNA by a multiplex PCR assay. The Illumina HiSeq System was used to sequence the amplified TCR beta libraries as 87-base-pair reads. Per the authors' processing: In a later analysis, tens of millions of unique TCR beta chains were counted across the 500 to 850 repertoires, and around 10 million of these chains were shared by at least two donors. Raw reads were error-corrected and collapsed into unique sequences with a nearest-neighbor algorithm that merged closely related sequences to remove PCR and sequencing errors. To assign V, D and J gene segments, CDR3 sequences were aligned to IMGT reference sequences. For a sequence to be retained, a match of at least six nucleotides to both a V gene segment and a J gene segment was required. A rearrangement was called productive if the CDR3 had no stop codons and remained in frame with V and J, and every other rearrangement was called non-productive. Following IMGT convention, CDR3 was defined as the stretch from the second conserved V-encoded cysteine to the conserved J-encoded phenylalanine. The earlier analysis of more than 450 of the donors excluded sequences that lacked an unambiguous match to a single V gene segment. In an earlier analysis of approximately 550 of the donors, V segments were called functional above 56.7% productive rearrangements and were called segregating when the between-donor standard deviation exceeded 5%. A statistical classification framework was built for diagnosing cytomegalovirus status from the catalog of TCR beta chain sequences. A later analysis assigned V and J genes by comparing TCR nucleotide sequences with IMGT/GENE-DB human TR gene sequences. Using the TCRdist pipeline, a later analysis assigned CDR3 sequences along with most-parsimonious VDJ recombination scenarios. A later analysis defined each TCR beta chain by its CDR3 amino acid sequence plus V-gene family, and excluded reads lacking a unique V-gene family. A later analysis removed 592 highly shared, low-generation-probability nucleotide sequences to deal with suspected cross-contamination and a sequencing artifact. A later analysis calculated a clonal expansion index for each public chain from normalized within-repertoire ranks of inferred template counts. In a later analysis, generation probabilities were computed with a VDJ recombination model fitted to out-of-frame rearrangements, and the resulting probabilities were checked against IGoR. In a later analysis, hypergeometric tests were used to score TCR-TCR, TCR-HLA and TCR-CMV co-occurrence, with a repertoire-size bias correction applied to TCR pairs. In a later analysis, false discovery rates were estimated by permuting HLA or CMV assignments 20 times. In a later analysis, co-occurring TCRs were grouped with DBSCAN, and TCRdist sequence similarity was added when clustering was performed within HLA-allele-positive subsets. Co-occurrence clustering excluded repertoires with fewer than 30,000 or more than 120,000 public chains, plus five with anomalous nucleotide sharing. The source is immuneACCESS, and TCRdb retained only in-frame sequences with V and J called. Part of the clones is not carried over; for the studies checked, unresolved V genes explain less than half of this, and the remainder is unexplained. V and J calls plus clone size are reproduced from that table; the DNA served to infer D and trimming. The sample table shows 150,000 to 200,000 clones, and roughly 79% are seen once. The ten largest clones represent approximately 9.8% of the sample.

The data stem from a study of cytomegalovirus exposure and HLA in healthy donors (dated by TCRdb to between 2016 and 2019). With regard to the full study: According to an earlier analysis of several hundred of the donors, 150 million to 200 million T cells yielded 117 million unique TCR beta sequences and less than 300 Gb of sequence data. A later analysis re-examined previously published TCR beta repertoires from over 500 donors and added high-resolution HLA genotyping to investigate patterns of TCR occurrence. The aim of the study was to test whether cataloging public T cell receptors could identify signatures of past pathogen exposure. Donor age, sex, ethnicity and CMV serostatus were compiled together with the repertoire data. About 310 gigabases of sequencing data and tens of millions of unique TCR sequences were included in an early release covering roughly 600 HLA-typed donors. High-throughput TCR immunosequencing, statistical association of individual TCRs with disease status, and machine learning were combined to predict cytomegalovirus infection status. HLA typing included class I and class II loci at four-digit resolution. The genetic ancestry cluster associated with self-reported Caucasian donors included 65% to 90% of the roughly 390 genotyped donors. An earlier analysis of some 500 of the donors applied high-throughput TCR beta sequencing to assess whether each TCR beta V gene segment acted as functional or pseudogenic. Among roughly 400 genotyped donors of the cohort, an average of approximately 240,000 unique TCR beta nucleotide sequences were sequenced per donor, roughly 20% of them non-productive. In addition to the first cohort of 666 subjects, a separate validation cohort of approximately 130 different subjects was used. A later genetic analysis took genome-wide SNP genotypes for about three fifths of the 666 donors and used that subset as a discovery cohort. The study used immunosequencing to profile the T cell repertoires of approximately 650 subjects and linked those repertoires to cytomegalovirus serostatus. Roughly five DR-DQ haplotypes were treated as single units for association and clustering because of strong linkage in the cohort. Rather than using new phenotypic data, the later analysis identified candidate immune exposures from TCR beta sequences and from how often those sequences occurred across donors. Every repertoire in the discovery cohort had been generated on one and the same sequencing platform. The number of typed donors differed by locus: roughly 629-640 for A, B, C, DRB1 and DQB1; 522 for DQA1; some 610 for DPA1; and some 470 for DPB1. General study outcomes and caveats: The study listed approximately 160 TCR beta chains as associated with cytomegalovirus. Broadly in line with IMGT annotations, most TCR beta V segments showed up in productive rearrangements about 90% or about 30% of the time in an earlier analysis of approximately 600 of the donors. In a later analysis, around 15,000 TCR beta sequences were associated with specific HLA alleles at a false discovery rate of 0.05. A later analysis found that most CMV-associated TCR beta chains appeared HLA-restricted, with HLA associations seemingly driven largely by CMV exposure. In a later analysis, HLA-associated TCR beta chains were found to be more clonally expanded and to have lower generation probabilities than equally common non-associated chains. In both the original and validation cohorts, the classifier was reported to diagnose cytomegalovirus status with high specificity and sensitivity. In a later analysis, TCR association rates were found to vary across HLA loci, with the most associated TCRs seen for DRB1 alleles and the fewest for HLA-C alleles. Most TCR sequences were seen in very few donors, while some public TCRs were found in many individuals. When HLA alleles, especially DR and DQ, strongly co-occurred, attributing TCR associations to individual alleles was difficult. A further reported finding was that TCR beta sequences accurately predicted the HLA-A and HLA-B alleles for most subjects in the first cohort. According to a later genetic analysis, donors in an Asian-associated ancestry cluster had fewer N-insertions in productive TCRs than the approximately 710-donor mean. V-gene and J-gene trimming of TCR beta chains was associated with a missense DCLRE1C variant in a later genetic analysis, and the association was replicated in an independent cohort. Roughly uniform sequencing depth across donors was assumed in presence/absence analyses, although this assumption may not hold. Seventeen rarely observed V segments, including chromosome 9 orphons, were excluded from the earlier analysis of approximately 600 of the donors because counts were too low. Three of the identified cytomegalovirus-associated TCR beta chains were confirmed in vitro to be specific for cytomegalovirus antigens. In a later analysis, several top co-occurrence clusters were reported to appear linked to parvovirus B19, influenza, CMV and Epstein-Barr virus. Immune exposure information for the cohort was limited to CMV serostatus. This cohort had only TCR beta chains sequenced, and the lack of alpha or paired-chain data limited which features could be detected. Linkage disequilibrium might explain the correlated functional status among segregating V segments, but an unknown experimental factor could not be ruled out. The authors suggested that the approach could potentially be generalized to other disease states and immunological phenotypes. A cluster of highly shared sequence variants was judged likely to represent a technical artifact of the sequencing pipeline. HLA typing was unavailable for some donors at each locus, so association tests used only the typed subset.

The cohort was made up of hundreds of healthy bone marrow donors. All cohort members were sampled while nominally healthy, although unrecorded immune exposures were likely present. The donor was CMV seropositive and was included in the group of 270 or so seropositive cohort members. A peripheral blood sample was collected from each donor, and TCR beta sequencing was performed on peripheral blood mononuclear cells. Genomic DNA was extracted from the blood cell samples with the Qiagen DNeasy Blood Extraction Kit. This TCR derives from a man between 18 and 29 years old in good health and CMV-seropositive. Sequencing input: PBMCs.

The CDR3 here reads CASSGFEGDTEAFF. The nucleotides read TGTGCCAGCAGCGGGTTCGAGGGGGACACTGAAGCTTTCTTT. The rearranged chain carries TRBV5-6 and TRBJ1-1, with a weak D call of TRBD1 (6 bases match). From cysteine to phenylalanine, the CDR3 is 14 amino acids long. The kept DNA is CDR3 alone, 42 bases in frame from the first base. Looking up the germline V gene yields CDR1 SGHDT and CDR2 YYEEEE. Deletion took 4 bases off V and 3 bases off J, with a span of 13 bases between the germline ends.